This entry lists 30 T cell receptor beta chains sequenced from one sample in a study of blood T cell repertoires in COVID-19. Assay used: immunoSEQ multiplex PCR; TCRdb lists only in-frame clones, some missing. The sample shows nearly 70,000 clones, around 90% of them seen only once. The sample comprised peripheral blood. The source of these receptors is a man aged 35-49 years with COVID-19, enrolled during active disease.

This clone was seen a few times. V usage is TRBV5-3 and J usage is TRBJ1-2; the D gene is possibly TRBD1 (6 bases). TRBV5-3 is labeled an ORF, and its function is uncertain. V gave up 3 bases and J gave up 3 bases, with 18 bases separating them. The CDR3 is 16 residues long. CDR3 in amino acids: CARSYRSLQGDYGYTF. In nucleotides, the CDR3 is TGTGCCAGAAGCTACCGGAGCCTACAGGGAGACTATGGCTACACCTTC.

The CDR3 loop is CASSQDLRLSEQYF. For the CDR3, the DNA is TGTGCCAGCAGCCAAGATCTCCGGTTATCCGAGCAGTACTTC. V and J are TRBV3-1 (or the pseudogene TRBV3-2) and TRBJ2-7; D unclear. Germline V lookup: CDR1 LGHDT, CDR2 YNNKEL (reference sequence). V lost 0 bases and J 6 bases, leaving 12 bases between the germline ends. The CDR3 sequence is 14 residues long.

The rearrangement links TRBV2 to TRBJ1-6, with TRBD1 as a possible D gene (6 bases). Trimming cost V 4 bases and J 5 bases, with 9 bases left between them. CDR1 and CDR2 from the germline V gene are SNHLY and FYNNEI. This CDR3 contains 14 residues. Written as DNA, the CDR3 is TGTGCCAGCAGTGTTAGACAGGATAATTCACCCCTCCACTTT. Its protein product is CASSVRQDNSPLHF. The full variable domain, its missing parts supplied by reference TRBV2 and TRBJ1-6, is EPEVTQTPSHQVTQMGQEVILRCVPISNHLYFYWYRQILGQKVEFLVSFYNNEISEKSEIFDDQFSVERPDGSNFTLKIRSTKLEDSAMYFCASSVRQDNSPLHFGNGTRLTVT.

J is TRBJ1-6 and V is TRBV19; D uncertain. The CDR3 extends over 15 amino acids. Trimming stripped 8 bases from V and 0 bases from J, with 11 bases between. Germline CDR1 and CDR2: LNHDA and SQIVND (reference sequence). CDR3 sequence (DNA): TGTGCCAGTTCACTACGGAACTCCTATAATTCACCCCTCCACTTT. Translating gives CASSLRNSYNSPLHF. The full variable domain, rest sourced from reference TRBV19 and TRBJ1-6, is DGGITQSPKYLFRKEGQNVTLSCEQNLNHDAMYWYRQDPGQGLRLIYYSQIVNDFQKGDIAEGYSVSREKKESFPLTVTSAQKNPTAFYLCASSLRNSYNSPLHFGNGTRLTVT.

The V gene is TRBV6-5, the J gene TRBJ2-1; D is uncertain. Trimming removed 6 bases from V and 2 bases from J, with 8 bases in between. This CDR3 region has 13 residues. Germline CDR1 MNHEY, CDR2 SVGAGI. The CDR3 here is CASRLGTYNEQFF. Here the CDR3 DNA reads TGTGCCAGCAGGCTGGGCACCTACAATGAGCAGTTCTTC.

The J gene is TRBJ2-1, the V gene TRBV5-1; D may be TRBD2 (6 bases). Germline CDR1 and CDR2: SGHRS and YFSETQ. Trimming took off 0 bases at V and 5 bases at J, with 9 bases between the two ends. The CDR3 is 14 residues long. The CDR3 is CASSLGGANNEQFF. The CDR3 bases are TGCGCCAGCAGCTTGGGCGGGGCCAACAATGAGCAGTTCTTC.

V gene TRBV5-5 combines with J gene TRBJ2-4; D unclear. Germline V gene lookup returns CDR1 SGHKS and CDR2 YYEKEE (reference sequence). The V gene lost 7 bases and the J gene lost 6 bases, with 14 bases spanning the gap. The CDR3 sequence is 13 residues long. This CDR3 is CASSRDTLNIQYF. The DNA for the CDR3 is TGTGCCAGCTCCCGTGACACGCTAAACATTCAGTACTTC.

J is TRBJ2-3 and V is TRBV2; 13 positions match TRBD2. After removal of 3 bases from V and 2 bases from J, the junction contained 5 bases not matched to a gene. The V gene's germline CDR1 is SNHLY and CDR2 FYNNEI. The CDR3 extends over 17 amino acids. CDR3 protein: CASSDELAGGPTDTQYF. Here the CDR3 DNA reads TGTGCCAGCAGTGACGAACTAGCGGGGGGGCCCACAGATACGCAGTATTTT.

The J gene is TRBJ1-2, the V gene TRBV9; D possibly corresponds to TRBD1 (6 bases). The V end lost 10 bases, the J end lost 5 bases, and 18 bases lay between the germline ends. The CDR3 totals 13 residues. CDR1 is SGDLS and CDR2 is YYNGEE in the germline V gene. The CDR3 DNA reads TGTGCCTCACGCGGGGGGGGCCGTTATGGCTACACCTTC. It codes for CASRGGGRYGYTF.

The chain combines TRBV4-1 with TRBJ1-3; D might be TRBD1 (6 bases). Looked up from germline, CDR1 is MGHRA and CDR2 is YSYEKL. This CDR3 spans 14 amino acids. The germline V and J ends were trimmed by 0 bases and 15 bases, with 18 bases remaining between them. CDR3 in amino acids: CASSQEGRGGPGYF. CDR3 in DNA: TGCGCCAGCAGCCAAGAAGGCCGGGGGGGGCCCGGATATTTT.

With regard to this clone: No conserved phenylalanine or tryptophan is present at the end of the CDR3, so a read error is the likely explanation. J is TRBJ1-2 and V is TRBV5-4, with TRBD1 matching 7 bases. Germline loops: CDR1 SGHNT, CDR2 YYREEE (reference sequence). V lost 2 bases to trimming and J lost 8 bases; unmatched junction nucleotides: 12. The CDR3 contains 15 residues. The CDR3 DNA sequence: TGTGCCAGCAGCTTACCCGACAGGGTAGTGGGAGGCTACACCCTC. Translation gives CASSLPDRVVGGYTL.

CDR3 sequence (DNA): TGTGCCAGCAGCCTTACCGGGGGGCTCGATGGCTACACCTTC. It specifies CASSLTGGLDGYTF. This chain connects TRBV7-9 to TRBJ1-2, with TRBD1 as a possible D gene (6 bases). The length of the CDR3 is 14 residues. Germline-derived CDR1 and CDR2 are SEHNR and FQNEAQ (reference sequence). The V end was cut by 5 bases, the J end by 6 bases, with 16 bases between.

A single count supports this clone. This chain uses TRBV3-1 (or the pseudogene TRBV3-2) with TRBJ2-5, with TRBD1 matching 9 bases. The V and J ends lost 0 bases and 2 bases, in that order; junction bases with no gene match: 4. The CDR3 sequence is 16 residues long. Germline-derived CDR1 and CDR2 are LGHDT and YNNKEL (reference sequence). The CDR3 sequence: CASSQDLGTGQETQYF. The CDR3 DNA reads TGTGCCAGCAGCCAAGATCTCGGGACAGGGCAAGAGACCCAGTACTTC.

CDR3 sequence reads: CASSLGTASSTDTQYF. The CDR3 nucleotides are TGTGCCAGCAGCCTTGGGACAGCTTCTAGCACAGATACGCAGTATTTT. The chain joins TRBV7-2 to TRBJ2-3, with 7 bases fitting TRBD1. The V gene's germline CDR1 is SGHTA and CDR2 FQGNSA. This CDR3 is built from 16 residues. Trimming removed 5 bases from V and 0 bases from J; junction bases left unmatched: 8.

V and J are TRBV5-6 and TRBJ2-1; TRBD2 matches at 11 bases. The germline V gene encodes CDR1 SGHDT and CDR2 YYEEEE. Trimming at V came to 4 bases and at J to 4 bases, leaving 4 bases not matched to a gene. CDR3 length: 15 residues. The CDR3 DNA sequence: TGTGCCAGCAGCCATGGGACTAGCGGATACAATGAGCAGTTCTTC. Its translation: CASSHGTSGYNEQFF.

The genes are TRBV19 and TRBJ1-2, with D maybe TRBD1 (6 bases). The V end was cut by 3 bases, the J end by 1 base, with 24 bases between. The length of the CDR3 is 19 residues. The germline V gene encodes CDR1 LNHDA and CDR2 SQIVND (reference sequence). CDR3 region: CASSMRGGYRDTINYGYTF. In DNA, the CDR3 is TGTGCCAGTAGTATGAGGGGCGGATACCGGGACACCATTAACTATGGCTACACCTTC.

This chain joins TRBV4-1 and TRBJ2-3, with TRBD2 matching over 7 bases. CDR3 length: 17 amino acids. Trimming took 5 bases from V and 2 from J; bases not matched to a gene: 13. CDR1 MGHRA and CDR2 YSYEKL come from the germline V gene. CDR3 region: CASSSSIGGGLTDTQYF. As DNA, the CDR3 is TGCGCCAGCAGCTCATCCATTGGCGGGGGACTCACAGATACGCAGTATTTT.

V and J are TRBV5-6 and TRBJ2-3; D is perhaps TRBD1 (6 bases). Germline CDR1 and CDR2: SGHDT and YYEEEE. Trimming stripped 4 bases from V and 7 bases from J, with 10 bases between. The CDR3 is 12 residues long. The CDR3 region is CASSPQGHTQYF. CDR3 nucleotides: TGTGCCAGCAGCCCACAGGGACATACGCAGTATTTT.

The rearrangement uses TRBV18 and TRBJ2-7, with D perhaps matching TRBD2 (6 bases). Deletions cut 1 base from V and 1 base from J, with 8 bases between. This CDR3 region has 14 residues. In germline, CDR1 is KGHSH, CDR2 LQKENI. The CDR3 protein is CASSPQEGSYEQYF. The CDR3 nucleotides read TGTGCCAGCTCACCACAGGAGGGGTCCTACGAGCAGTACTTC.

This clone has more than one count but fewer than ten. The genes are TRBV5-6 and TRBJ2-7; D uncertain. Trimming cost V 1 base and J 2 bases, with 7 bases left between them. Per germline, CDR1 SGHDT and CDR2 YYEEEE. The CDR3 runs 13 residues. As DNA, the CDR3 is TGTGCCAGCAGCTTGCAGTTTGCCTACGAGCAGTACTTC. Its translation is CASSLQFAYEQYF. The full variable domain, rest sourced from reference TRBV5-6 and TRBJ2-7, is DAGVTQSPTHLIKTRGQQVTLRCSPKSGHDTVSWYQQALGQGPQFIFQYYEEEERQRGNFPDRFSGHQFPNYSSELNVNALLLGDSALYLCASSLQFAYEQYFGPGTRLTVT.

The J gene is TRBJ1-1, the V gene TRBV2, with D possibly matching TRBD1 (5 bases). CDR1 is SNHLY and CDR2 is FYNNEI in the germline V gene. Trimming left V 7 bases short and J 2 bases short, with 11 bases between. This CDR3 spans 13 amino acids. CDR3: CASTGTTNTEAFF. The CDR3 DNA is TGTGCCAGCACAGGGACTACAAACACTGAAGCTTTCTTT.

This clone has only one observation. The J gene is TRBJ1-3, the V gene TRBV18; D call uncertain. The CDR3 sequence is 16 residues long. V was trimmed by 2 bases and J by 0 bases, leaving 11 bases between them. Germline values: CDR1 KGHSH, CDR2 LQKENI. Here the CDR3 reads CASSPTDGGSGNTIYF. CDR3 sequence (DNA): TGTGCCAGCTCACCAACAGACGGTGGCTCTGGAAACACCATATATTTT.

This chain joins TRBV6-6 and TRBJ1-1; D call uncertain. Germline CDR1 and CDR2: MNHNY and SVGAGI (reference sequence). V gave up 2 bases and J gave up 4 bases, with 17 bases separating them. The CDR3 is 16 amino acids. Here the CDR3 DNA reads TGTGCCAGCAGTTACCCAGAGACTCCTACGGGCACTGAAGCTTTCTTT. Translation: CASSYPETPTGTEAFF.

The J gene is TRBJ2-1, the V gene TRBV2; TRBD2 aligns across 8 bases. Germline V gene sequence: CDR1 SNHLY, CDR2 FYNNEI. The CDR3 length is 14 residues. The junction had 6 bases not matched to a gene; V was cut back by 4 bases and J by 7 bases. This CDR3 reads CASSGAGGRNEQFF. The CDR3, as DNA: TGTGCCAGCAGTGGGGCGGGGGGAAGGAATGAGCAGTTCTTC.

The table lists this clone with a count of one. The chain employs TRBV18 and TRBJ2-2; no reliable D call. V dropped 0 bases and J dropped 5 bases, with 10 bases sitting between them. Germline lookup yields CDR1 KGHSH and CDR2 LQKENI. The CDR3 totals 15 residues. CDR3 residues: CASSPPGRPTGELFF. CDR3 DNA: TGTGCCAGCTCACCACCTGGCAGGCCGACCGGGGAGCTGTTTTTT.

This chain connects TRBV28 to TRBJ1-2; 7 bases map to TRBD1. The CDR3 sequence is 12 residues long. CDR1 and CDR2 from the germline V gene are MDHEN and SYDVKM. The ends lost 9 bases at V and 5 bases at J; junction bases unmatched: 6. CDR3 DNA: TGTGCCAGTGAAGGGGGCAGGTATGGCTACACCTTC. It specifies CASEGGRYGYTF.

The rearrangement joins TRBV28 to TRBJ1-2; weak D call: TRBD1 (5 bases). The V gene's germline CDR1 is MDHEN and CDR2 SYDVKM. V gave up 10 bases and J gave up 4 bases, with 16 bases separating them. The CDR3 is 13 residues long. This CDR3 is CAIPVPQGYGYTF. The CDR3 DNA reads TGTGCCATCCCCGTCCCCCAGGGCTATGGCTACACCTTC.

Comments on this clone: Other DNA sequences in this sample translate to the same CDR3. The chain links TRBV28 to TRBJ2-7; 8 bases line up with TRBD1. The V gene's germline CDR1 is MDHEN and CDR2 SYDVKM. J gave up 4 bases and V 5 bases, and 4 bases lay outside the gene matches. The CDR3 runs to 13 residues. The CDR3 spells CASSPGQGYEQYF. The CDR3 DNA is TGTGCCAGCAGTCCCGGACAGGGATACGAGCAGTACTTC.

This clone was picked up one time. The chain links TRBV5-1 to TRBJ2-2; 11 bases match TRBD1. Germline CDR1 SGHRS, CDR2 YFSETQ. After removal of 3 bases from V and 4 bases from J, the junction contained 8 bases not matched to a gene. The CDR3 consists of 17 residues. CDR3 in amino acids: CASSSSGQGVGTGELFF. CDR3 sequence (DNA): TGCGCCAGCAGCTCGTCGGGACAGGGGGTAGGCACCGGGGAGCTGTTTTTT.

This clone was observed a single time. The V gene is TRBV5-1, the J gene TRBJ2-3, with TRBD2 as a possible D gene (6 bases). Germline V gives CDR1 SGHRS, CDR2 YFSETQ. The CDR3 has 13 amino acids. V lost 5 bases, J lost 7 bases, and 14 bases lay in between. This chain's CDR3 is CASSEAGWNTQYF. CDR3 DNA sequence: TGCGCCAGCAGTGAAGCGGGTTGGAATACGCAGTATTTT.